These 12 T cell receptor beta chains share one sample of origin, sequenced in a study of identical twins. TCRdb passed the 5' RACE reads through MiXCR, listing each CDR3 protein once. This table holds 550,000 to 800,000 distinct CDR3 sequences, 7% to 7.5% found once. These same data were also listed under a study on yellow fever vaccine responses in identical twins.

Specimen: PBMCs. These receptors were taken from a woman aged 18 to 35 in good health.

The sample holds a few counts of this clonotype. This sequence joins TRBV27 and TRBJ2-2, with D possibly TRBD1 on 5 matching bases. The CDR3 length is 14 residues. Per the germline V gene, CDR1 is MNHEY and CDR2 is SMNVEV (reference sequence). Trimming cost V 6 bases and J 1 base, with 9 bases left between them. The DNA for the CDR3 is TGTGCCAGCAGCCACGGACAGAACACCGGGGAGCTGTTTTTT. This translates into CASSHGQNTGELFF.

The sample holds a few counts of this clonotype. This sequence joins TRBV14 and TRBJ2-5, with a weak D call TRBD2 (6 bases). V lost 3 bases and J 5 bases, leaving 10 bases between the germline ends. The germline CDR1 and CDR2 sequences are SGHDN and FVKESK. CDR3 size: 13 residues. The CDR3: CASSHGGRETQYF. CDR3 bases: TGTGCCAGCAGCCACGGAGGGCGGGAGACCCAGTACTTC.

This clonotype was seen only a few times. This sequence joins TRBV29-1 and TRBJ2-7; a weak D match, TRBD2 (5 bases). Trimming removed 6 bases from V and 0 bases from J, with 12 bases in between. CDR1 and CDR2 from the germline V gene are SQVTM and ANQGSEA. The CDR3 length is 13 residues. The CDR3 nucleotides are TGCAGCGTCTTTGCGGGTGCCTCCTACGAGCAGTACTTC. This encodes CSVFAGASYEQYF.

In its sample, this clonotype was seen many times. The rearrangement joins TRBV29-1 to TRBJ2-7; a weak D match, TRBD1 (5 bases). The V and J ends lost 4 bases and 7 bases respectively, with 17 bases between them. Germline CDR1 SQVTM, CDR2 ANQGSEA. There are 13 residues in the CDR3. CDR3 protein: CSVGVAQKGEQYF. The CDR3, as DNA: TGCAGCGTTGGGGTAGCACAGAAGGGGGAGCAGTACTTC.

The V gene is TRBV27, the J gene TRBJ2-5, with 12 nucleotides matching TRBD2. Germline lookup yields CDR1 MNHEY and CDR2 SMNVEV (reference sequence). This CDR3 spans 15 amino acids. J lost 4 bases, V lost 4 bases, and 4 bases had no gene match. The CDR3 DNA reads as TGTGCCAGCAGTTCTAGCGGGGGGGCATTAGAGACCCAGTACTTC. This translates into CASSSSGGALETQYF.

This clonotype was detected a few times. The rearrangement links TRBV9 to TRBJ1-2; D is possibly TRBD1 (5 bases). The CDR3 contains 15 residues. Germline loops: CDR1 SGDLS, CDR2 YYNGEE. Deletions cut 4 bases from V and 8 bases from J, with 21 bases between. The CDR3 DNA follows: TGTGCCAGCAGCCCTCGGGAGGGGCCAACGGAAGGCTACACCTTC. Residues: CASSPREGPTEGYTF.

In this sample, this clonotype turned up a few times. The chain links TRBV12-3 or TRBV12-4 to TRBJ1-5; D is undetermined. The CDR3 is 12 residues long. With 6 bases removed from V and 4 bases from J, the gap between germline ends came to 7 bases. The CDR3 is CASRQMNQPQHF. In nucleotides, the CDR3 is TGTGCCAGCAGGCAGATGAATCAGCCCCAGCATTTT.

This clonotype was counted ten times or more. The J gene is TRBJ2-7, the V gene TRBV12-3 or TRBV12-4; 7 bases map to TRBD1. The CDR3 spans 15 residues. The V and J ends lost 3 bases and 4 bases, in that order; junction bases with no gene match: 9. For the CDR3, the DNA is TGTGCCAGCAGTTTGGTGACAGGGCCGCGGTACGAGCAGTACTTC. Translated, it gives CASSLVTGPRYEQYF.

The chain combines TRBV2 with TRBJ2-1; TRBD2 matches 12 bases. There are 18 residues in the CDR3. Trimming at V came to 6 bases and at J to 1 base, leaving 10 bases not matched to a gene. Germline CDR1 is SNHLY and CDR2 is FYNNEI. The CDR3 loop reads CASRRGRLAGESYNEQFF. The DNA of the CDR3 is TGTGCCAGCAGGAGGGGGAGACTAGCGGGGGAATCCTACAATGAGCAGTTCTTC.

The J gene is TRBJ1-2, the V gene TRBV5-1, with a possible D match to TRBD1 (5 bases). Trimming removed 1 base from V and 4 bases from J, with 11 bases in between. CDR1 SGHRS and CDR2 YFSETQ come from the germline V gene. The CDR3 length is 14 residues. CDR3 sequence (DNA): TGCGCCAGCAGCTTGCAGGACAAGTCCTATGGCTACACCTTC. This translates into CASSLQDKSYGYTF.

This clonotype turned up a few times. CDR3 sequence: CASSDSRLAGVWTGELFF. Written as DNA, the CDR3 is TGTGCCAGCAGTGACTCTAGACTAGCGGGAGTTTGGACCGGGGAGCTGTTTTTT. The rearrangement links TRBV6-4 to TRBJ2-2; 12 bases are a match to TRBD2. The CDR3 has 18 residues. V was clipped by 0 bases and J by 5 bases; unmatched bases: 7. Germline V gene lookup returns CDR1 MRHNA and CDR2 SNTAGT.

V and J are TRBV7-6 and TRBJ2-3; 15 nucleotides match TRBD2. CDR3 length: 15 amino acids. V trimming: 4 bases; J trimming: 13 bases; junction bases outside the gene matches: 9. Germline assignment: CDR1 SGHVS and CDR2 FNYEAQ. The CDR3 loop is CASSSGTSGRPLKYF. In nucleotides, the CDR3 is TGTGCCAGCAGCTCCGGGACTAGCGGGAGGCCACTCAAGTATTTT.